This T cell receptor beta chain was recorded in a study of blood T cell repertoires in COVID-19. The protocol was immunoSEQ multiplex PCR, while the TCRdb copy is restricted to in-frame clones and leaves out a portion. This table holds tens of thousands of clones, 60% to 85% found once. V was shortened by 3 bases and J by 7 bases, with 16 bases between the two germline ends. Germline assignment: CDR1 SGHRS and CDR2 YFSETQ. The CDR3 consists of 15 residues. This receptor was taken from a human donor in a cohort sampled during active COVID-19. V gene TRBV5-1 combines with J gene TRBJ1-4; D might be TRBD1 (5 bases). What was sequenced was peripheral blood. CDR3 bases: TGCGCCAGCAGCTCCCGGGGGGGGAGGAGTGAAAAACTGTTTTTT. It translates to CASSSRGGRSEKLFF.